Listed here are 32 T cell receptor beta chains from one sample, sequenced in a study of regulatory T cells in long-lasting Graves disease. Time point here: newly diagnosed GD, antithyroid drugs for less than 3 months. The TCR library was made from RNA extracted from PBMCs. Arm-PCR of CDR3 regions and iRepertoire HTBI primers were the basis on which TCR beta libraries were built. Each CDR3 protein gets one entry after TCRdb re-called the multiplex PCR reads with MiXCR. Among 350,000 to 500,000 distinct CDR3 sequences listed, less than 15% were seen once. In addition, the sample was reused for a study of T cells in Graves' hyperthyroidism and ophthalmopathy.

The sample in question was peripheral blood mononuclear cells (PBMCs), obtained at new diagnosis, from a patient treated with antithyroid drugs. The receptors were gathered from a woman in her fifties or sixties with Graves disease.

The gene calls are TRBV28 and TRBJ2-7; possibly TRBD1 for D (5 bases). This CDR3 contains 12 residues. Trimming removed 9 bases at V and 3 bases at J, with 12 bases between. Germline CDR1 MDHEN, CDR2 SYDVKM. The CDR3 is CASKDMNYEQYF. The CDR3 DNA follows: TGTGCCAGTAAGGACATGAACTACGAGCAGTACTTC.

In its sample, this clonotype was seen many times. The chain is built from TRBV2 and TRBJ2-1; TRBD2 matches 9 bases. Germline trimming cut 6 bases from V and 4 bases from J; bases unmatched to any gene: 7. This CDR3 has 15 amino acids. Germline V gives CDR1 SNHLY, CDR2 FYNNEI. The CDR3, as DNA: TGTGCCAGCAGCCAAGAGACTAGCGGATACAATGAGCAGTTCTTC. The encoded protein is CASSQETSGYNEQFF.

In this sample, this clonotype turned up many times. The V call is TRBV2, the J call TRBJ2-7, with D tentatively TRBD2 (5 bases). This CDR3 is 15 amino acids long. Trimming cost V 3 bases and J 0 bases, with 12 bases left between them. Looked up from germline, CDR1 is SNHLY and CDR2 is FYNNEI. CDR3 sequence reads: CASSDEAGPSYEQYF. The CDR3 DNA is TGTGCCAGCAGTGATGAGGCGGGCCCCTCCTACGAGCAGTACTTC.

Comment on this clonotype: Germline and junction disagree at one end, which may indicate a read error. The genes are TRBV3-1 and TRBJ2-5; TRBD2 matches at 7 bases. The CDR3 totals 17 residues. In germline, CDR1 is LGHDT, CDR2 YNNKEL (reference sequence). The CDR3: CASSTDLSAGAAETRYF. The DNA of the CDR3 is TGTGCCAGCAGCACGGATCTCTCGGCGGGAGCGGCGGAGACCCGGTACTTC.

This clonotype has a count of ten or more. The rearrangement links TRBV11-2 to TRBJ1-4; 10 bases are shared with TRBD1. After removal of 2 bases from V and 6 bases from J, the junction contained 3 bases not matched to a gene. Germline lookup yields CDR1 SGHAT and CDR2 FQNNGV. The length of the CDR3 is 15 residues. The CDR3 bases are TGTGCCAGCAGCTTATATGGGACAGGGGATGAAAAACTGTTTTTT. It encodes CASSLYGTGDEKLFF.

This clonotype was seen ten or more times. The V call is TRBV12-3 or TRBV12-4, the J call TRBJ2-3; 8 nucleotides align to TRBD1. The length of the CDR3 is 15 residues. Trimming cost V 6 bases and J 6 bases; bases outside gene matches: 11. The DNA of the CDR3 is TGTGCCAGCAGACTTTACAGGGGGTCGGTGGATACGCAGTATTTT. Its translation: CASRLYRGSVDTQYF.

This clonotype occurred many times. The chain couples TRBV7-9 to TRBJ1-3; 10 bases agree with TRBD1. The V segment lost 3 bases and the J segment 2 bases; nucleotides outside the gene matches: 1. Germline CDR1 and CDR2: SEHNR and FQNEAQ (reference sequence). The length of the CDR3 is 15 residues. As DNA, the CDR3 is TGTGCCAGCAGCTTCGGGACAGGGGCTGGAAACACCATATATTTT. Protein: CASSFGTGAGNTIYF.

In this sample, this clonotype turned up many times. The chain recombines TRBV6-5 with TRBJ2-3; the D gene is possibly TRBD1 (5 bases). Germline V gene lookup returns CDR1 MNHEY and CDR2 SVGAGI. V lost 0 bases to trimming and J lost 2 bases, with 9 bases between them. The CDR3 loop spans 15 amino acids. CDR3 nucleotides: TGTGCCAGCAGTTACTCGGGGCAAAACACAGATACGCAGTATTTT. Translated, it gives CASSYSGQNTDTQYF.

This clonotype appeared many times. CDR3 sequence (DNA): TGTGCCAGCAGCCAAGGGACGGACAGAGACACTGAAGCTTTCTTT. This sequence encodes CASSQGTDRDTEAFF. The chain uses TRBV3-1 and TRBJ1-1, with D tentatively TRBD1 (6 bases). Germline-derived CDR1 and CDR2 are LGHDT and YNNKEL (reference sequence). CDR3 length equals 15 residues. Deletions cut 1 base from V and 3 bases from J, with 12 bases between. The complete variable domain, with remaining parts taken from reference TRBV3-1 and TRBJ1-1, reads DTAVSQTPKYLVTQMGNDKSIKCEQNLGHDTMYWYKQDSKKFLKIMFSYNNKELIINETVPNRFSPKSPDKAHLNLHINSLELGDSAVYFCASSQGTDRDTEAFFGQGTRLTVV.

This clonotype was counted at least ten times. This sequence joins TRBV11-2 and TRBJ2-1, with D uncertain. The V gene lost 3 bases and the J gene lost 7 bases, with 7 bases spanning the gap. The CDR3 totals 12 residues. In germline, CDR1 is SGHAT, CDR2 FQNNGV. Here the CDR3 reads CASSFGINEQFF. DNA for the CDR3: TGTGCCAGCAGCTTTGGGATAAATGAGCAGTTCTTC.

This clonotype has a count of ten or more. The chain couples TRBV7-9 to TRBJ2-5; D is ambiguous. The CDR3 contains 14 residues. Trimming shortened V by 2 bases and J by 1 base, and 8 bases separated the two germline ends. Germline lookup yields CDR1 SEHNR and CDR2 FQNEAQ (reference sequence). The CDR3 sequence is CASSLSRTQETQYF. The CDR3 DNA reads as TGTGCCAGCAGCTTAAGCCGAACCCAAGAGACCCAGTACTTC.

The chain uses TRBV19 and TRBJ2-7; D unclear. Germline V gene sequence: CDR1 LNHDA, CDR2 SQIVND (reference sequence). This CDR3 is 13 amino acids long. Trimming pared 3 bases from V and 11 bases from J, leaving 17 bases between. The CDR3 coding sequence is TGTGCCAGTAGTATCCCCTATGGGGTCGTGAAGTACTTC. It codes for CASSIPYGVVKYF.

In this sample, this clonotype turned up many times. The chain links TRBV24-1 to TRBJ2-1; D may correspond to TRBD1 or TRBD2 (6 bases each). Per the germline V gene, CDR1 is KGHDR and CDR2 is SFDVKD. There are 16 residues in the CDR3. Trimming pared 0 bases from V and 2 bases from J, leaving 10 bases between. The CDR3 spells CATSDLQEGAYNEQFF. The CDR3 DNA follows: TGTGCCACCAGTGATTTGCAGGAGGGGGCCTACAATGAGCAGTTCTTC.

This clonotype was detected many times. The chain has TRBV11-3 and TRBJ2-1; a weak D match, TRBD2 (5 bases). The ends were cut back, 1 base at V and 8 bases at J, with 12 bases in the middle. CDR1 is SGHNT, CDR2 YENEEA, per germline. The CDR3 length is 14 residues. For the CDR3, the DNA is TGTGCCAGCAGCTTAGGACTACCTACGGATGAGCAGTTCTTC. It is translated as CASSLGLPTDEQFF. Together with reference TRBV11-3 and TRBJ2-1, the CDR3 gives the full variable domain: EAGVVQSPRYKIIEKKQPVAFWCNPISGHNTLYWYLQNLGQGPELLIRYENEEAVDDSQLPKDRFSAERLKGVDSTLKIQPAELGDSAVYLCASSLGLPTDEQFFGPGTRLTVL.

This clonotype was detected only a few times. The chain has TRBV3-1 and TRBJ1-1, with a possible D match to TRBD1 (5 bases). CDR1 and CDR2 from the germline V gene are LGHDT and YNNKEL (reference sequence). CDR3 length: 14 residues. V was trimmed by 1 base and J by 5 bases, leaving 11 bases between them. The DNA of the CDR3 is TGTGCCAGCAGCCAAGGGGGGGGAGTGACTGAAGCTTTCTTT. Translated, it gives CASSQGGGVTEAFF. The entire variable domain, with the rest obtained from reference TRBV3-1 and TRBJ1-1, is as follows: DTAVSQTPKYLVTQMGNDKSIKCEQNLGHDTMYWYKQDSKKFLKIMFSYNNKELIINETVPNRFSPKSPDKAHLNLHINSLELGDSAVYFCASSQGGGVTEAFFGQGTRLTVV.

This clonotype was seen repeatedly, ten times or more. This sequence joins TRBV6-1 and TRBJ2-3; 7 bases are shared with TRBD2. CDR3 length: 17 residues. Trimming removed 6 bases from V and 0 bases from J; junction bases left unmatched: 12. Looked up from germline, CDR1 is MNHNS and CDR2 is SASEGT. The CDR3 here is CASSPRLAATSTDTQYF. CDR3 nucleotide sequence: TGTGCCAGCAGCCCCAGACTAGCTGCTACTAGCACAGATACGCAGTATTTT.

Many counts were recorded for this clonotype. The V call is TRBV27, the J call TRBJ1-5, with D possibly being TRBD1 (6 bases). Deletions cut 6 bases from V and 0 bases from J, with 15 bases between. This CDR3 has 16 amino acids. In germline, CDR1 is MNHEY, CDR2 SMNVEV (reference sequence). Written as DNA, the CDR3 is TGTGCCAGCAGGCCAGGGGCTACTTATAGCAATCAGCCCCAGCATTTT. It encodes CASRPGATYSNQPQHF.

This clonotype was observed a handful of times. This chain links TRBV9 with TRBJ2-5; TRBD2 might be the D (7 bases). CDR1 and CDR2 from the germline V gene are SGDLS and YYNGEE. CDR3 size: 14 residues. Deletions cut 3 bases from V and 2 bases from J, with 11 bases between. CDR3 in amino acids: CASSEGGIQETQYF. The CDR3 DNA sequence: TGTGCCAGCAGCGAGGGGGGGATTCAAGAGACCCAGTACTTC. The full variable domain, in which reference TRBV9 and TRBJ2-5 provide the parts outside the CDR3, is DSGVTQTPKHLITATGQRVTLRCSPRSGDLSVYWYQQSLDQGLQFLIQYYNGEERAKGNILERFSAQQFPDLHSELNLSSLELGDSALYFCASSEGGIQETQYFGPGTRLLVL.

The sample holds many counts of this clonotype. The chain's CDR3 is CASSSSGTTHYEQYF. CDR3 DNA sequence: TGTGCCAGCAGTTCTAGCGGGACTACTCACTACGAGCAGTACTTC. J is TRBJ2-7 and V is TRBV28, with 9 bases fitting TRBD2. V trimming: 4 bases; J trimming: 3 bases; junction bases outside the gene matches: 7. The CDR3 length is 15 residues. Germline V CDR1 and CDR2: MDHEN, SYDVKM.

This clonotype came up many times. CDR3 region: CASAGSSYNEQFF. For the CDR3, the DNA is TGTGCCAGTGCAGGGAGCTCCTACAATGAGCAGTTCTTC. This rearrangement joins TRBV19 to TRBJ2-1; D may correspond to TRBD1 or TRBD2 (5 bases each). V lost 8 bases to trimming and J lost 0 bases, with 8 bases between them. CDR3 length equals 13 residues. Germline-derived CDR1 and CDR2 are LNHDA and SQIVND (reference sequence).

This clonotype showed up many times. V gene TRBV12-3 or TRBV12-4 combines with J gene TRBJ1-4, with D perhaps TRBD1 (5 bases). Trimming shortened V by 6 bases and J by 5 bases, and 10 bases separated the two germline ends. This CDR3 has 13 amino acids. CDR3 in amino acids: CASSARGNEKLFF. The CDR3 DNA reads as TGTGCCAGCAGCGCTCGGGGCAATGAAAAACTGTTTTTT.

The table lists this clonotype with many counts. The gene calls are TRBV7-9 and TRBJ2-3; 7 bases map to TRBD1. Germline-derived CDR1 and CDR2 are SEHNR and FQNEAQ (reference sequence). The CDR3 has 15 residues. The V and J ends lost 5 bases and 0 bases, in that order; junction bases with no gene match: 5. The CDR3 region is CASSPRTGSTDTQYF. In DNA, the CDR3 is TGTGCCAGCAGCCCACGGACAGGTAGCACAGATACGCAGTATTTT.

V is TRBV6-1 and J is TRBJ2-3; perhaps TRBD2 as D (5 bases). Germline V gives CDR1 MNHNS, CDR2 SASEGT. V dropped 10 bases and J dropped 3 bases, with 20 bases sitting between them. The CDR3 covers 15 residues. CDR3 bases: TGTGCCACCCACCCGGGGTCCTCAAGGACAGATACGCAGTATTTT. This encodes CATHPGSSRTDTQYF.

This clonotype was counted many times. The J gene is TRBJ2-7, the V gene TRBV28, with D unresolved. The V and J ends lost 3 bases and 1 base respectively, with 13 bases between them. CDR1 and CDR2 (germline): MDHEN, SYDVKM. The CDR3 runs 15 residues. The CDR3 DNA sequence: TGTGCCAGCAGTTTGATTCCGCACGGATCCTACGAGCAGTACTTC. It codes for CASSLIPHGSYEQYF.

This clonotype was observed at least ten times. The V and J genes are TRBV3-1 and TRBJ2-3; TRBD1 matches at 9 bases. The V gene's germline CDR1 is LGHDT and CDR2 YNNKEL (reference sequence). The CDR3 runs to 16 residues. With V trimmed by 4 bases and J by 7 bases, 12 bases remained unmatched. CDR3 in amino acids: CASSRVPTGGINTQYF. CDR3 in DNA: TGTGCCAGCAGCCGAGTACCAACAGGGGGCATTAATACGCAGTATTTT.

Ten or more counts support this clonotype. This chain uses TRBV6-2 or TRBV6-3 with TRBJ2-1, with a tentative D call TRBD1 (6 bases). Trimming removed 0 bases from V and 0 bases from J, with 9 bases in between. This CDR3 is built from 16 residues. Germline CDR1 and CDR2: MNHEY and SVGEGT. The CDR3 DNA reads TGTGCCAGCAGTTACTCGAGAGGGGGCTCCTACAATGAGCAGTTCTTC. This encodes CASSYSRGGSYNEQFF.

With respect to this clonotype: Since a much larger clone is just one base distant, this may be a read error. The chain's CDR3 is CASSSPTRTGGVDEQFF. The CDR3 region has the DNA TGTGCCAGCAGCTCCCCAACCCGGACAGGGGGAGTAGATGAGCAGTTCTTC. This chain links TRBV7-3 with TRBJ2-1, with TRBD1 matching 10 bases. Germline CDR1 reads SGHTA; CDR2 reads FQGTGA. CDR3 length: 17 amino acids. The V gene end was trimmed by 4 bases and the J gene end by 8 bases; junction bases not matched to a gene: 14.

This clonotype was seen more than once but under ten times. The chain employs TRBV30 and TRBJ2-1, with 7 bases that match TRBD2. This CDR3 is 11 amino acids long. J was trimmed by 8 bases and V by 4 bases; bases with no gene match: 2. CDR1 GTSNPN and CDR2 SVGIG come from the germline V gene (reference sequence). CDR3 loop: CAWTTSDEQFF. The CDR3 DNA sequence: TGTGCCTGGACCACTAGCGATGAGCAGTTCTTC.

This clonotype was picked up a small number of times. At one end, the junction sequence differs from germline, possibly due to a read error. The J gene is TRBJ2-1, the V gene TRBV6-2 or TRBV6-3; no firm D call. Germline CDR1 MNHEY, CDR2 SVGEGT. This CDR3 spans 14 amino acids. The CDR3: CASSESPAVNEQFF. As DNA, the CDR3 is TGCGCCAGCAGTGAGTCGCCGGCGGTTAATGAGCAGTTCTTC.

This clonotype came up many times. V usage is TRBV30 and J usage is TRBJ1-5; D gene unclear. The V gene's germline CDR1 is GTSNPN and CDR2 SVGIG (reference sequence). Trimming left V 1 base short and J 5 bases short, with 9 bases between. The CDR3 contains 13 residues. The CDR3 is CAWSGTEDQPQHF. For the CDR3, the DNA is TGTGCCTGGAGTGGGACTGAGGATCAGCCCCAGCATTTT.

This clonotype was counted many times. The chain is built from TRBV27 and TRBJ2-1, with a weak D call TRBD2 (7 bases). The CDR3 runs 15 residues. V was shortened by 3 bases and J by 7 bases, with 16 bases between the two germline ends. Per the germline V gene, CDR1 is MNHEY and CDR2 is SMNVEV (reference sequence). The CDR3 coding sequence is TGTGCCAGCAGTTTGGGAGGGAGAGGGGGGAATGAGCAGTTCTTC. Amino acids: CASSLGGRGGNEQFF.

This clonotype was counted ten times or more. The chain uses TRBV29-1 and TRBJ2-3, with D possibly TRBD1 on 6 matching bases. Germline V gene lookup returns CDR1 SQVTM and CDR2 ANQGSEA. V was pared by 3 bases and J by 1 base, with 8 bases between. CDR3 length equals 13 residues. The CDR3 loop reads CSVDSGGTDTQYF. CDR3 coding DNA: TGCAGCGTTGACTCAGGGGGCACAGATACGCAGTATTTT.